This TCR beta chain came from a study of T cell responses to AZD1222 COVID-19 vaccine. Study information: Analyses pooled second doses at about 4 or about 12 weeks.

Points from the study as a whole: Spike-specific TCR breadth and depth went up after people got two AZD1222 doses. Spike was spanned by vaccine-associated CD4 TCRs, with dominance at 160-218 and 743-854. All repertoire sampling was performed exclusively after the peak T cell response.

Per germline, CDR1 SGHRS and CDR2 YFSETQ. This CDR3 contains 14 residues. Germline trimming cut 7 bases from V and 0 bases from J; bases unmatched to any gene: 7. Concerning this clone: The antigen is unknown.

Assay: immunoSEQ multiplex PCR; the TCRdb copy retains only in-frame clones and omits some. Seen here are tens of thousands of clones, about nine tenths observed once, and the top ten hold roughly 10%. This chain uses TRBV5-1 with TRBJ2-7, with 7 positions matching TRBD2. The sample was peripheral blood, taken on day 0 of AZD1222 vaccination. This clonotype originated in an adult in good health. Here the CDR3 DNA reads TGCGCCAGCCAGCAAGCGGGGACCTCCTACGAGCAGTACTTC. It yields the protein CASQQAGTSYEQYF.